This T cell receptor beta chain was recovered during a study of identical twins. One entry per CDR3 protein results from TCRdb running MiXCR on the 5' RACE reads. This sample has 250,000 to 350,000 distinct CDR3 sequences, with roughly 10% found just once. Germline loops: CDR1 SGHAT, CDR2 FQNNGV. There are 16 residues in the CDR3. V was pared by 4 bases and J by 0 bases, with 16 bases between. The sample also formed part of further work on yellow fever vaccine responses in identical twins.

The sample consisted of CD8+ T cells sorted from blood. The J gene is TRBJ2-7, the V gene TRBV11-2; D uncertain. This clonotype was sampled from a woman aged 18-35 years in good health. CDR3 bases: TGTGCCAGCAGCTCCCCCATGGCAAAAAGCTCCTACGAGCAGTACTTC. Translated, it gives CASSSPMAKSSYEQYF.